This TCR beta chain appears in the sequencing data of a study of blood T cells in healthy people across ages. Then a second PCR, running roughly 7 to 11 cycles, was carried out with a sample-barcoded 5' primer and a J-beta primer mix. MiXCR was run by TCRdb on the 5' RACE reads, yielding one entry per CDR3 protein. The sample lists some 890,000 distinct CDR3 sequences, almost 30% seen once, with 10% in the top ten. This clonotype was observed at least ten times. The junction and the germline gene differ at one end; a read error may be behind it. The same sample was also studied in work on T cells of mothers and their children.

The sample was blood. This TCR came from a woman aged 40 to 49 in good health.

In DNA form, the CDR3 reads TGTGCCAGCAGTCTATCTAGCGGGGGGGCCTTCTTCAATGAGCAGTTCTTC. This translates into CASSLSSGGAFFNEQFF. The chain carries TRBV27 and TRBJ2-1; 12 nucleotides agree with TRBD2. Looked up from germline, CDR1 is MNHEY and CDR2 is SMNVEV (reference sequence). The CDR3 totals 17 residues.